This T cell receptor beta chain was captured by sequencing in a study of T cell responses to AZD1222 COVID-19 vaccine (dated by TCRdb to the early 2020s). At the level of the whole study: AZD1222 recipients with second doses at about 4 weeks or about 12 weeks were pooled, because spike-specific TCR depth and breadth did not differ between schedules. A total of under 250 trial participants underwent TCR sequencing, of whom 207 had received two doses of AZD1222 and around 25 had received two doses of the MenACWY control vaccine. Trial participants were enrolled into age subgroups of 18-55, 56-69 and 70-plus years, which contained approximately 150, 30 and 60 TCR-sequenced participants, respectively.

The CDR3 regions of human TCRbeta chains were analyzed by immunosequencing. In the paper's pipeline: TCRs in the repertoires were matched against a reference library of SARS-CoV-2-specific TCRs that had been generated with the MIRA antigen-specificity platform. Breadth meant the fraction of unique TCRs that were SARS-CoV-2-associated, whereas depth meant the fraction of total T cells that were SARS-CoV-2-associated. Using the MIRA data, every spike-specific TCR was mapped to the spike region that the TCR reacted to and assigned to either a CD4 or a CD8 class. Log10-transformed breadth and depth values were compared by one-way ANOVA with Sidak's multiple comparisons tests. This immuneACCESS table, as held by TCRdb, lists in-frame sequences with V and J called but not all clones. Of the missing ones, under half trace to an unresolved V gene in checked studies; the others have no known cause. V and J calls and clone size come straight from that table; D and trimming were deduced from the DNA. A total of some 130,000 clones appear in this sample, around 90% of them only once. The top ten clonotypes cover approximately 7% of the sample.

Study-level results and caveats: Participants were mostly white British, with more females than males. The authors suggested clonal diversity may have been underestimated. In the small 56-69-year group, the increase in depth fell short of significance, most likely because of low power. Only five or six AZD1222 recipients were SARS-CoV-2 seropositive at baseline, limiting conclusions about previously exposed vaccinees. The vaccine-associated CD4 TCRs covered the entire spike protein, and the dominant responses fell in regions 160-218 and 743-854. Because no day 14 peak-response samples were available, repertoires were characterized only after the peak T cell response. Reportedly, almost half of the unique spike-specific TCRs recognized epitopes lying outside the regions that are mutated in the B.1.351 and B.1.1.7 variants. After two AZD1222 doses, spike-specific TCR breadth and depth were significantly higher than at day 0 and than in MenACWY recipients.

A remark on this clone: What this receptor recognizes is not known. Within one base of it there is no much larger clone, and no base qualities were kept.

V is cut by 0 bases and J by 4 bases, and the space between the germline ends is 10 bases. Reading the germline V gene gives CDR1 SGHRS and CDR2 YFSETQ. The CDR3 runs 15 amino acids, cysteine and phenylalanine included. The kept DNA is CDR3 alone, 45 bases in frame from the first base. The sample's time point label, decoded: baseline before first vaccination. Samples from vaccinated people were obtained from the UK trials COV001 and COV002, which included a single-blind randomized controlled phase 2/3 trial of AZD1222 (ChAdOx1 nCoV-19) in healthy adults. For TCRbeta chain sequencing, PBMC samples were collected from trial participants at day 0 and at day 28 after the second dose.

The sequences come from peripheral blood, collected on day 0 of AZD1222 vaccination. The TCR was taken from an adult in good health. Rearrangement joined TRBV5-1 to TRBJ1-4; TRBD1 is a possible D gene, resting on 6 matching bases. CDR3 reads: CASSLVGGHNEKLFF. The DNA sequence reads TGCGCCAGCAGCTTGGTCGGGGGCCATAATGAAAAACTGTTTTTT. With the rest looked up from the reference TRBV5-1 and TRBJ1-4 genes rather than sequenced, the full variable domain is KAGVTQTPRYLIKTRGQQVTLSCSPISGHRSVSWYQQTPGQGLQFLFEYFSETQRNKGNFPGRFSGRQFSNSRSEMNVSTLELGDSALYLCASSLVGGHNEKLFFGSGTQLSVL.